Listed below are T cell receptor beta chains from one sample, sequenced in a study of T cell responses to AZD1222 COVID-19 vaccine. Profiled with immunoSEQ multiplex PCR; TCRdb holds only in-frame clones, not every one. The data hold 75,000 to 100,000 clones, with around 91% observed a single time. The sequenced sample was peripheral blood, obtained on day 0 of AZD1222 vaccination. The source of these receptors is an adult in good health. The CDR3 runs from the conserved cysteine through the conserved F or W. A D gene is named only where the DNA matches it firmly. Expanded clones are given a class, and other clones once, few, many or no size at all.

clone_size	d_call	j_call	v_call	cdr3_nt	cdr3_aa
.	.	TRBJ1-3	TRBV5-1	TGCGCCAGCAGCTTGGGCTCTGGAAACACCATATATTTT	CASSLGSGNTIYF
.	.	TRBJ1-4	TRBV18	TGTGCCAGCTCGTCCCGGGACAACTGGGGTGAAAAACTGTTTTTT	CASSSRDNWGEKLFF
.	.	TRBJ1-1	TRBV15	TGTGCCACCACCCGGGGGATGAACACTGAAGCTTTCTTT	CATTRGMNTEAFF
.	.	TRBJ2-1	TRBV9	TGTGCCACCCAGCCCGCGTCGTCCTACAATGAGCAGTTCTTC	CATQPASSYNEQFF
.	.	TRBJ2-1	TRBV4-1	TGCGCCAGCAGCCACGGTCTAGGTGGGGGGGCCATAAATGAGCAGTTCTTC	CASSHGLGGGAINEQFF
.	TRBD1	TRBJ1-3	TRBV25-1	TGTGCCAGCAGTGAAGCGACAGGGGGCGACTCTGGAAACACCATATATTTT	CASSEATGGDSGNTIYF
.	.	TRBJ1-1	TRBV2	TGTGCCAGCAGTGAAGCAGCTGCCGGGCTAGGCCGAGCTTTCTTT	CASSEAAAGLGRAFF
.	.	TRBJ2-1	TRBV5-5	TGTGCCAGCAGCTTAGGTCTTGGAGGGTTGGGGCCCTACAATGAGCAGTTCTTC	CASSLGLGGLGPYNEQFF
.	TRBD1	TRBJ1-5	TRBV6-4	TGTGCCAGCCCTGGGGGGGGGACAGGGGGGCGCCTCAATCAGCCCCAGCATTTT	CASPGGGTGGRLNQPQHF
.	TRBD2	TRBJ2-3	TRBV5-1	TGCGCCAGCAGCTTAAACCTAGCGGGGGGCAACACAGATACGCAGTATTTT	CASSLNLAGGNTDTQYF
once	.	TRBJ2-7	TRBV5-6	TGTGCCAGCAGCCCGCCTTTGAGGGTCACGGGGGAGCAGTACTTC	CASSPPLRVTGEQYF
.	.	TRBJ1-1	TRBV5-6	TGTGCCAGCAGCCCCCGGAGGGGCAGAGCTTTCTTT	CASSPRRGRAFF
.	.	TRBJ1-1	TRBV9	TGTGCCAGCAGCGTAGTGCAGGGGACTGAAGCTTTCTTT	CASSVVQGTEAFF
.	.	TRBJ1-1	TRBV4-3	TGCGCCAGCAGCCGACAAGTTGGGGGGTGGGAAGGGGATAGTGAAGCTTTCTTT	CASSRQVGGWEGDSEAFF
.	TRBD2	TRBJ2-5	TRBV5-1	TGCGCCAGCAATAGCGGGGGGAACCAAGAGACCCAGTACTTC	CASNSGGNQETQYF
.	.	TRBJ1-5	TRBV7-6	TGTGCCAGCAGCTCGGGCCTTAGCAATCAGCCCCAGCATTTT	CASSSGLSNQPQHF
once	TRBD1	TRBJ1-2	TRBV19	TGTGCCAGTAGTATATCGGGACAGATTATAGATGGCTACACCTTC	CASSISGQIIDGYTF
.	.	TRBJ1-4	TRBV7-9	TGTGCCAGCAGCTTAGTAGGGGAGACTAATGAAAAACTGTTTTTT	CASSLVGETNEKLFF
.	TRBD1	TRBJ2-7	TRBV29-1	TGCAGCGTTGAAGGGGACAGGGGGGACGAGCAGTACTTC	CSVEGDRGDEQYF
.	.	TRBJ1-4	TRBV7-2	TGTGCCAGCAGCTTATGGGGGGCCAATGAAAAACTGTTTTTT	CASSLWGANEKLFF
.	.	TRBJ1-5	TRBV18	TGTGCCAGCTCCCCAGGGGAGTCGCAGCCCCAGCATTTT	CASSPGESQPQHF
.	TRBD1	TRBJ1-1	TRBV4-1	TGCGCCAGCAGCGAGCGACAGGGAAGAGGAACTGAAGCTTTCTTT	CASSERQGRGTEAFF
.	TRBD1	TRBJ2-4	TRBV11-3	TGTGCCAGCAGCTCCCCGGGACAGGGAGACATTCAGTACTTC	CASSSPGQGDIQYF
.	TRBD1	TRBJ1-3	TRBV30	TGTGCCTGGAGTGCAGGGGGCTTGGCTGGAAACACCATATATTTT	CAWSAGGLAGNTIYF
.	.	TRBJ1-1	TRBV27	TGTGCCAGCAGTTGGTCGCGGAACACTGAAGCTTTCTTT	CASSWSRNTEAFF
.	.	TRBJ1-1	TRBV7-2	TGTGCCAGCAGCTTAGCCACAGCAGGTAACACTGAAGCTTTCTTT	CASSLATAGNTEAFF
.	.	TRBJ1-2	TRBV12-3/TRBV12-4	TGTGCCAGCACTCTGGGGGGGGCGCAGGGCTACACCTTC	CASTLGGAQGYTF
once	.	TRBJ2-7	TRBV19	TGTGCCAGTAGCCTGTACGGTCAGGAGCAGTACTTC	CASSLYGQEQYF
.	.	TRBJ1-3	TRBV5-1	TGCGCCAGCAGCTTGGTGTGGGACTCTGGAAACACCATATATTTT	CASSLVWDSGNTIYF
.	TRBD1	TRBJ2-7	TRBV5-6	TGTGCCAGCAGCTTGGGGACAGGAATCTACGAGCAGTACTTC	CASSLGTGIYEQYF
.	.	TRBJ1-1	TRBV3-1/TRBV3-2	TGTGCCAGCAGCCAGGGGACGGTGAACACTGAAGCTTTCTTT	CASSQGTVNTEAFF
.	TRBD1	TRBJ2-2	TRBV5-1	TGCGCCAGCAGCCCCTCCGGGACAGTGACCGGGGAGCTGTTTTTT	CASSPSGTVTGELFF
.	.	TRBJ2-6	TRBV4-2	TGTGCCAGCAGCCAAGGGTCTCAGGCACTTATCTACTCTGGGGCCAACGTCCTGACTTTC	CASSQGSQALIYSGANVLTF
.	.	TRBJ1-5	TRBV7-9	TGTGCCAGCAGCTTAGGAGCGGAGAGCAATCAGCCCCAGCATTTT	CASSLGAESNQPQHF
.	.	TRBJ1-5	TRBV5-5	TGTGCCAGCAGCTTGGTTTATTATAGCAATCAGCCCCAGCATTTT	CASSLVYYSNQPQHF
.	.	TRBJ1-4	TRBV12-2	TGTGCAAGTCGCTTAGCGAGGTCAGGACCAACTAATGAAAAACTGTTTTTT	CASRLARSGPTNEKLFF
.	TRBD2	TRBJ2-1	TRBV5-1	TGCGCCAGCAGCTTGGGACTAGCGGACATCAATGAGCAGTTCTTC	CASSLGLADINEQFF
.	.	TRBJ2-1	TRBV12-3/TRBV12-4	TGTGCCAGCACAGTGGGCCGCCGCAATGAGCAGTTCTTC	CASTVGRRNEQFF
.	TRBD2	TRBJ2-1	TRBV6-4	TGTGCCAGCAGTTCCAGCGGGGGGTACAATGAGCAGTTCTTC	CASSSSGGYNEQFF
.	.	TRBJ1-6	TRBV19	TGTGCCAGTAGTATTCCCAGCAGAAATAATTCACCCCTCCACTTT	CASSIPSRNNSPLHF
.	.	TRBJ1-1	TRBV6-5	TGTGCCAGCAACCATCTGGGGGCGGGCACTGAAGCTTTCTTT	CASNHLGAGTEAFF
.	TRBD1	TRBJ2-7	TRBV2	TGTGCCAGCAGCGTTTGGGGACAGGCCTCCTACGAGCAGTACTTC	CASSVWGQASYEQYF
medium-sized	.	TRBJ1-5	TRBV4-1	TGCGCCAGCAGCCAAGTGGATATGGGGTTTAGCAATCAGCCCCAGCATTTT	CASSQVDMGFSNQPQHF
.	.	TRBJ2-1	TRBV7-2	TGTGCCAGCAGCTTAGCGGGGGGGCCATGGGAGCAGTTCTTC	CASSLAGGPWEQFF